This T cell receptor beta chain was captured in a study of T-cell memory formation after mild COVID-19. At the level of the study: TCR clusters largely stayed donor specific.

With 5 bases removed from V and 4 bases from J, the gap between germline ends came to 17 bases. The CDR3 is made up of 15 amino acids. The germline V gene has CDR1 MGHRA and CDR2 YSYEKL. General study results and limits: Clones that contracted clustered mainly in CM and EM if CD4+ and in EMRA if CD8+. Clones that contracted from day 15 to 85 had balanced CD4/CD8; later expanders were CD4+ biased.

This clonotype turned up a few times. Antigen unknown. TCRdb reanalysed the 5' RACE reads using MiXCR and keeps one entry per CDR3 protein. This table holds about 270,000 distinct CDR3 sequences, 16% found once. The receptor's source is a man in his late teens or twenties who had mild COVID-19 (a few samples of this study predate the infection). Cell type and time point are not known. Sequenced sample: PBMCs or a T cell subset sorted from them (not recorded which). This rearrangement joins TRBV4-1 to TRBJ2-5; D ambiguous. CDR3 nucleotides: TGCGCCAGCAGCATCGCAGATCTTTTGTCAGAGACCCAGTACTTC. Amino acids: CASSIADLLSETQYF.